This TCR beta chain was captured in a study of blood T cell repertoires in COVID-19. For the study at large: Whether acute or convalescent, the COVID-19 samples came from the United States, Italy and Spain. Sources were T cells, B-cell-depleted T cells, or PBMCs; the material itself was cDNA or gDNA.

Germline CDR1 is KGHDR and CDR2 is SFDVKD. The CDR3 covers 17 residues. The V and J ends lost 4 bases and 1 base, in that order; junction bases with no gene match: 8. Original analysis: By means of reference gene primer amplification, nucleated cell counts were estimated. Here immunoSEQ multiplex PCR was the method, and the copy in TCRdb shows in-frame clones only, minus some. From that table come the V and J calls and clone size; the DNA was used to work out D and trimming. The profile covers about 110,000 clones, with around 83% appearing a single time and 2.1% taken by the ten largest. V and J are TRBV24-1 and TRBJ2-3; 9 nucleotides match TRBD1. Sequenced material: peripheral blood. This TCR was recovered from a human donor in a cohort sampled during active COVID-19. CDR3 sequence (DNA): TGTGCCACCAGTGACCCAACAGGGGGCCGGGGCACAGATACGCAGTATTTT. Amino acids: CATSDPTGGRGTDTQYF.